This T cell receptor (beta chain) was identified during a study of cytomegalovirus exposure and HLA in healthy donors. The study, taken as a whole, reports: Most subjects' HLA-A and HLA-B alleles were reportedly predicted from TCR beta sequences. Likely technical artifact: a cluster of highly shared sequence variants.

Details on this clone: Its antigen remains unknown.

The trim removed 8 bases at V and 4 bases at J, leaving 11 bases unmatched. Per the germline V gene, CDR1 is SGHVS and CDR2 is FQNEAQ. The CDR3 length is 16 residues. Use of 60 Vbeta and 13 Jbeta primers characterized the PCR. Assay used: immunoSEQ multiplex PCR; TCRdb lists only in-frame clones, some missing. In the table there are 180,000 or so clones, 82% of which are singletons. The sequence derives from a man aged 35 to 55 in good health and CMV-seronegative. The chain carries TRBV7-8 and TRBJ2-3, with TRBD2 matching over 11 bases. Sequencing input: PBMCs. The CDR3 loop is CASGISGGAAADTQYF. The DNA of the CDR3 is TGTGCCAGCGGTATTAGCGGGGGGGCCGCGGCAGATACGCAGTATTTT.